One T cell receptor (beta chain) is described in this entry. The antigen is unknown. The CDR3 covers 16 residues. From germline, CDR1 is SGHNT and CDR2 YENEEA. Trimming took off 4 bases at V and 1 base at J, with 16 bases between the two ends. TCRdb's table, derived via immunoSEQ multiplex PCR, lists solely in-frame clones and lacks some. This table has 50,000 to 70,000 clones, around 93% appearing once. This sample was included in a study of OX40 agonist ivuxolimab in advanced cancers. Turning to the study itself: Therapy given before enrollment (anti-PD-1, anti-PD-L1 or anti-CTLA-4) was allowed, and 35% to 45% had some. Findings and caveats of the study: People who partly responded at 0.1-3.0 mg/kg had some of the least clonal expansion seen. Clonal expansion was seen in CD4+ and CD8+ blood T cells by week 6 at 0.1 to 3.0 mg/kg.

The receptor was derived from an adult with an advanced solid tumor such as melanoma, head and neck, liver or kidney cancer. This sequence joins TRBV11-3 and TRBJ1-1; D uncertain. This specimen consisted of CD4+ or CD8+ T cells sorted from blood, obtained in a trial of the OX40 agonist ivuxolimab. CDR3 region: CASSSGVGSRNTEAFF. The CDR3, as DNA: TGTGCCAGCAGCTCCGGGGTTGGTTCCAGGAACACTGAAGCTTTCTTT.